Below are 24 T cell receptor beta chains sequenced from a single sample in a study of neoadjuvant anti-PD-1 for oral cavity cancer. Profiling relied on immunoSEQ multiplex PCR, and the TCRdb table lists in-frame clones only, not all of them. The repertoire consists of 13,000 to 15,000 clones, with 60% to 75% occurring once and the leading ten covering approximately 2.8%. Time point described: after neoadjuvant nivolumab, at surgical resection. Sample: PBMCs, taken after nivolumab (anti-PD-1) treatment. The source is a person between 35 and 79 years old with oral cavity squamous cell carcinoma.

CDR3 in DNA: TGTGCCAGCACAGGGACCGAGGGGATGAACACTGAAGCTTTCTTT. Translating gives CASTGTEGMNTEAFF. This chain connects TRBV27 to TRBJ1-1, with D possibly matching TRBD1 (5 bases). Trimming stripped 7 bases from V and 0 bases from J, with 15 bases between. Looked up from germline, CDR1 is MNHEY and CDR2 is SMNVEV (reference sequence). This CDR3 contains 15 residues.

The chain recombines TRBV6-6 with TRBJ2-3; D is perhaps TRBD1 (5 bases). Per the germline V gene, CDR1 is MNHNY and CDR2 is SVGAGI (reference sequence). Trimming shortened V by 4 bases and J by 6 bases, and 17 bases separated the two germline ends. The CDR3 consists of 15 residues. CDR3 protein: CASSSFDGWGDTQYF. CDR3 DNA: TGTGCCAGCAGTTCTTTTGATGGGTGGGGCGATACGCAGTATTTT.

The genes are TRBV19 and TRBJ1-1; tentative D call: TRBD1 (6 bases). This CDR3 region has 12 residues. The germline CDR1 and CDR2 sequences are LNHDA and SQIVND (reference sequence). The V gene lost 10 bases and the J gene lost 1 base, with 10 bases spanning the gap. CDR3 in DNA: TGTGCCACCTCGACAGGGAACACTGAAGCTTTCTTT. The encoded protein is CATSTGNTEAFF.

This clone was counted a few times. The gene calls are TRBV5-1 and TRBJ1-1; 7 bases line up with TRBD1. The V and J ends lost 5 bases and 1 base, in that order; junction bases with no gene match: 5. CDR1 SGHRS and CDR2 YFSETQ come from the germline V gene. The CDR3 has 14 amino acids. This CDR3 reads CASRRTGKNTEAFF. Written as DNA, the CDR3 is TGCGCCAGCAGGCGGACAGGCAAGAACACTGAAGCTTTCTTT.

V gene TRBV30 combines with J gene TRBJ2-1; D not resolved. The CDR3 is 12 residues long. Trimming left V 4 bases short and J 4 bases short, with 8 bases between. Germline V gene data show CDR1 as GTSNPN and CDR2 as SVGIG (reference sequence). CDR3 protein: CAWTAQYNEQFF. The CDR3 DNA follows: TGTGCCTGGACTGCTCAGTACAATGAGCAGTTCTTC.

V gene TRBV28 combines with J gene TRBJ2-1; 7 bases are a match to TRBD2. The CDR3 extends over 14 amino acids. CDR1 is MDHEN, CDR2 SYDVKM, per germline. The junction had 6 bases not matched to a gene; V was cut back by 6 bases and J by 4 bases. The CDR3: CASRASGRYNEQFF. The CDR3 nucleotides read TGTGCCAGCAGGGCTAGCGGACGATACAATGAGCAGTTCTTC. The whole variable domain, filled in from reference TRBV28 and TRBJ2-1, reads DVKVTQSSRYLVKRTGEKVFLECVQDMDHENMFWYRQDPGLGLRLIYFSYDVKMKEKGDIPEGYSVSREKKERFSLILESASTNQTSMYLCASRASGRYNEQFFGPGTRLTVL.

The CDR3 here is CASSYRDRNEKLFF. As DNA, the CDR3 is TGTGCCAGCAGCTACCGGGACAGGAATGAAAAACTGTTTTTT. The V gene is TRBV4-2, the J gene TRBJ1-4; 8 positions agree with TRBD1. J gave up 5 bases and V 5 bases, and 4 bases lay outside the gene matches. The CDR3 is 14 amino acids. CDR1 LGHNA and CDR2 YNFKEQ come from the germline V gene.

This chain connects TRBV2 to TRBJ1-2; the match to TRBD1 covers 7 bases. This CDR3 is built from 14 residues. Germline V lookup: CDR1 SNHLY, CDR2 FYNNEI. V shed 6 bases, J shed 5 bases, and the junction held 9 bases outside the gene matches. Here the CDR3 reads CASRGQTTEYGYTF. CDR3 nucleotide sequence: TGTGCCAGCAGGGGACAGACGACGGAGTATGGCTACACCTTC.

A note on this clone: The junction departs from the called germline gene at one end, perhaps through a read error. The V gene is TRBV2, the J gene TRBJ1-2; TRBD1 might be the D (5 bases). The CDR3 spans 16 residues. Germline V gene lookup returns CDR1 SNHLY and CDR2 FYNNEI. The CDR3 loop is CAGSEALGGESSGYTF. The CDR3 nucleotides are TGTGCCGGCAGTGAAGCCTTGGGGGGTGAGTCCTCTGGCTACACCTTC. Supplemented by reference TRBV2 and TRBJ1-2, the full variable domain reads EPEVTQTPSHQVTQMGQEVILRCVPISNHLYFYWYRQILGQKVEFLVSFYNNEISEKSEIFDDQFSVERPDGSNFTLKIRSTKLEDSAMYFCAGSEALGGESSGYTFGSGTRLTVV.

The V gene is TRBV5-3, the J gene TRBJ2-2, with 9 bases fitting TRBD2. TRBV5-3 is assigned to the ORF class and has an uncertain function. V trimming: 4 bases; J trimming: 4 bases; junction bases outside the gene matches: 14. This CDR3 comprises 18 residues. CDR3 DNA: TGTGCCAGAAGCCCCGGTGGTAGCGGGAGCCCGACCACCGGGGAGCTGTTTTTT. Translating it yields CARSPGGSGSPTTGELFF.

CDR3 amino acids: CATRGSANTEAFF. CDR3 nucleotide sequence: TGTGCCACCCGGGGATCGGCAAACACTGAAGCTTTCTTT. The rearrangement links TRBV15 to TRBJ1-1, with D hard to call. The germline V gene has CDR1 LNHNV and CDR2 YYDKDF (reference sequence). The CDR3 spans 13 residues. V was trimmed by 8 bases and J by 2 bases, leaving 12 bases between them.

This sequence joins TRBV5-4 and TRBJ2-7, with TRBD1 identical over 10 bases. J gave up 6 bases and V 2 bases, and 8 bases lay outside the gene matches. CDR3 length: 15 residues. Germline V gene lookup returns CDR1 SGHNT and CDR2 YYREEE (reference sequence). The CDR3 nucleotides read TGTGCCAGCAGCTTCACGGGACAGGGGTCATCCGAGCAGTACTTC. Its translation: CASSFTGQGSSEQYF.

This clone was detected only a few times. V usage is TRBV5-6 and J usage is TRBJ2-7; 9 nucleotides match TRBD1. CDR1 is SGHDT, CDR2 YYEEEE, per germline. V lost 3 bases, J lost 4 bases, and 5 bases stayed unmatched. The CDR3 has 14 amino acids. The CDR3 nucleotides are TGTGCCAGCAGCTCGCCGGGACAGGGATACGAGCAGTACTTC. It yields the protein CASSSPGQGYEQYF.

This chain uses TRBV11-3 with TRBJ2-5; possibly TRBD2 for D (5 bases). With 5 bases removed from V and 5 bases from J, the gap between germline ends came to 9 bases. This CDR3 has 12 amino acids. CDR1 and CDR2 from the germline V gene are SGHNT and YENEEA. The CDR3 here is CASSPEGETQYF. CDR3 bases: TGTGCCAGCAGCCCCGAGGGTGAGACCCAGTACTTC.

In this sample, this clone turned up a few times. This chain links TRBV2 with TRBJ1-4; TRBD1 agrees at 8 bases. CDR1 is SNHLY, CDR2 FYNNEI, per germline. The ends lost 7 bases at V and 4 bases at J; junction bases unmatched: 2. The CDR3 runs 13 residues. The CDR3 region has the DNA TGTGCCAGCATGGGACAGGTTAATGAAAAACTGTTTTTT. Amino acids: CASMGQVNEKLFF. The complete variable domain, with remaining parts taken from reference TRBV2 and TRBJ1-4, reads EPEVTQTPSHQVTQMGQEVILRCVPISNHLYFYWYRQILGQKVEFLVSFYNNEISEKSEIFDDQFSVERPDGSNFTLKIRSTKLEDSAMYFCASMGQVNEKLFFGSGTQLSVL.

This clone was seen a few times. The chain combines TRBV7-9 with TRBJ2-1; 7 bases are a match to TRBD1. The germline V gene encodes CDR1 SEHNR and CDR2 FQNEAQ (reference sequence). The CDR3 extends over 13 amino acids. Trimming removed 1 base from V and 6 bases from J; junction bases left unmatched: 0. CDR3 amino acids: CASSLGTGNEQFF. As DNA, the CDR3 is TGTGCCAGCAGCTTAGGGACAGGCAATGAGCAGTTCTTC.

The CDR3 DNA follows: TGTGCCAGCTCTGCAACTAATGAAAAACTGTTTTTT. Translation: CASSATNEKLFF. V usage is TRBV2 and J usage is TRBJ1-4; no firm D call. This CDR3 contains 12 residues. V lost 8 bases and J 0 bases, leaving 4 bases between the germline ends. Germline V lookup: CDR1 SNHLY, CDR2 FYNNEI.

The chain employs TRBV6-5 and TRBJ2-1; either TRBD1 or TRBD2 may supply D (6 bases each). CDR3 length equals 15 residues. Germline V gene lookup returns CDR1 MNHEY and CDR2 SVGAGI. V was clipped by 6 bases and J by 10 bases, with 22 bases between them. CDR3 coding DNA: TGTGCCAGCAGCGTCACCGGGACTCAGGGGAGGGAGCAGTTCTTC. Amino acid sequence: CASSVTGTQGREQFF.

In its sample, this clone was seen a few times. The gene calls are TRBV29-1 and TRBJ2-7; no clear D gene. Germline CDR1 and CDR2: SQVTM and ANQGSEA. This CDR3 is 11 amino acids long. The V end was cut by 4 bases, the J end by 3 bases, with 7 bases between. The CDR3 here is CSVVVGYEQYF. The CDR3 region has the DNA TGCAGCGTTGTAGTGGGCTACGAGCAGTACTTC.

This clone was detected a few times. The chain is built from TRBV6-4 and TRBJ2-1, with 12 positions matching TRBD2. The germline V gene encodes CDR1 MRHNA and CDR2 SNTAGT. This CDR3 contains 15 residues. With V trimmed by 0 bases and J by 6 bases, 0 bases remained unmatched. In nucleotides, the CDR3 is TGTGCCAGCAGTGACTCGACTAGCGGGAGCAATGAGCAGTTCTTC. It yields the protein CASSDSTSGSNEQFF.

The chain joins TRBV29-1 to TRBJ2-3; TRBD1 matches 9 bases. The CDR3 consists of 14 residues. V dropped 4 bases and J dropped 2; count of bases not matched to a gene: 4. The germline V gene has CDR1 SQVTM and CDR2 ANQGSEA. The CDR3 nucleotides are TGCAGCGTTGGAACAGGGGGCTTCACAGATACGCAGTATTTT. Its translation: CSVGTGGFTDTQYF.

This sequence joins TRBV30 and TRBJ1-1; D is unresolved. The CDR3 spans 11 residues. Germline loops: CDR1 GTSNPN, CDR2 SVGIG (reference sequence). Deletions cut 8 bases from V and 4 bases from J, with 11 bases between. The CDR3 protein is CAQSRSTEAFF. The CDR3 DNA reads TGTGCCCAAAGTAGGAGCACTGAAGCTTTCTTT.

This rearrangement joins TRBV9 to TRBJ1-3; 10 positions match TRBD1. V was clipped by 0 bases and J by 2 bases; unmatched bases: 2. The CDR3 is 16 amino acids. The germline V gene encodes CDR1 SGDLS and CDR2 YYNGEE. CDR3 protein: CASSVVGTGAGNTIYF. The CDR3 DNA reads TGTGCCAGCAGCGTAGTTGGGACAGGGGCTGGAAACACCATATATTTT.

The chain combines TRBV15 with TRBJ2-5; 11 bases agree with TRBD2. Trimming removed 3 bases from V and 4 bases from J; junction bases left unmatched: 7. Germline loops: CDR1 LNHNV, CDR2 YYDKDF (reference sequence). The CDR3 length is 16 residues. CDR3: CATSSTSGRWGETQYF. In DNA form, the CDR3 reads TGTGCCACCAGCAGCACTAGCGGGAGATGGGGAGAGACCCAGTACTTC.